This entry lists 21 T cell receptor beta chains sequenced from one sample in a study of T cell responses to AZD1222 COVID-19 vaccine. Profiling relied on immunoSEQ multiplex PCR, and the TCRdb table lists in-frame clones only, not all of them. The data show about 260,000 clones, over 85% seen once. This specimen consisted of peripheral blood, obtained on day 0 of AZD1222 vaccination. These receptors originate from an adult in good health.

CDR3 coding DNA: TGTGCCAGCAGCCCCGGACCGGGACAGGGAAGCAATCAGCCCCAGCATTTT. Translation: CASSPGPGQGSNQPQHF. The chain employs TRBV9 and TRBJ1-5; TRBD1 agrees at 9 bases. CDR3 length: 17 residues. The germline gives CDR1 SGDLS, CDR2 YYNGEE. V dropped 4 bases and J dropped 1; count of bases not matched to a gene: 9.

The chain employs TRBV4-2 and TRBJ1-5, with D perhaps TRBD1 (6 bases). From germline, CDR1 is LGHNA and CDR2 YNFKEQ. The V end was cut by 4 bases, the J end by 5 bases, with 21 bases between. CDR3 length: 17 residues. CDR3 nucleotides: TGTGCCAGCAGCCTCCACCGGGCCGGGACATCGGATCAGCCCCAGCATTTT. Translation: CASSLHRAGTSDQPQHF.

J is TRBJ2-2 and V is TRBV9, with 10 bases lining up with TRBD2. CDR1 SGDLS and CDR2 YYNGEE come from the germline V gene. The CDR3 loop spans 14 amino acids. V trimming: 7 bases; J trimming: 6 bases; junction bases outside the gene matches: 6. The DNA for the CDR3 is TGTGCCAGCTCAAATAGCGGGAGGTCCGGGGAGCTGTTTTTT. Encoded protein: CASSNSGRSGELFF. Full variable domain (missing parts from reference TRBV9 and TRBJ2-2): DSGVTQTPKHLITATGQRVTLRCSPRSGDLSVYWYQQSLDQGLQFLIQYYNGEERAKGNILERFSAQQFPDLHSELNLSSLELGDSALYFCASSNSGRSGELFFGEGSRLTVL.

The chain uses TRBV9 and TRBJ1-1; unclear D gene. V shed 0 bases and J shed 5 bases, with 5 bases lying between them. Germline CDR1 is SGDLS and CDR2 is YYNGEE. The CDR3 is 12 residues long. The CDR3 coding sequence is TGTGCCAGCAGCGTAGGAGAGACTGAAGCTTTCTTT. Translation gives CASSVGETEAFF.

The V gene is TRBV2, the J gene TRBJ2-1, with D unclear. Trimming took 6 bases from V and 8 from J, leaving 8 bases between them. CDR1 SNHLY and CDR2 FYNNEI come from the germline V gene. CDR3 length: 11 residues. The CDR3 reads CASRDFDEQFF. The CDR3 region has the DNA TGTGCCAGCAGAGACTTTGATGAGCAGTTCTTC.

Concerning this clone: Other DNA sequences in the sample encode the same CDR3. The V gene is TRBV7-2, the J gene TRBJ2-1; D remains ambiguous. Germline V CDR1 and CDR2: SGHTA, FQGNSA. Trimming stripped 2 bases from V and 0 bases from J, with 8 bases between. This CDR3 has 15 amino acids. The CDR3 DNA reads as TGTGCCAGCAGCTTACAGCGTAGCTCCTACAATGAGCAGTTCTTC. Residues: CASSLQRSSYNEQFF.

The J gene is TRBJ2-1, the V gene TRBV7-3, with TRBD2 matching over 9 bases. CDR3 length: 15 amino acids. The V gene end was trimmed by 0 bases and the J gene end by 7 bases; junction bases not matched to a gene: 4. Germline V lookup: CDR1 SGHTA, CDR2 FQGTGA. The CDR3 nucleotides are TGTGCCAGCAGCTTAACTAGCGGGAGAGATAATGAGCAGTTCTTC. This gives the protein CASSLTSGRDNEQFF.

The CDR3: CASSDSGTGVYYGYTF. CDR3 sequence (DNA): TGCGCCAGCAGTGATTCCGGGACGGGGGTTTACTATGGCTACACCTTC. V gene TRBV10-2 combines with J gene TRBJ1-2; maybe TRBD1 (5 bases). The V gene lost 3 bases and the J gene lost 3 bases, with 17 bases spanning the gap. The CDR3 length is 16 residues. Germline values: CDR1 WSHSY, CDR2 SAAADI.

The chain recombines TRBV20-1 with TRBJ1-1, with D unclear. Trimming shortened V by 3 bases and J by 10 bases, and 9 bases separated the two germline ends. Germline assignment: CDR1 DFQATT and CDR2 SNEGSKA (reference sequence). This CDR3 is built from 10 residues. The CDR3 here is CSASRGRAFF. For the CDR3, the DNA is TGCAGTGCTAGTAGAGGGAGAGCTTTCTTT.

This rearrangement joins TRBV4-3 to TRBJ2-7; no reliable D call. Between the trimmed V and J ends, which lost 1 base and 2 bases, there was a span of 12 bases. Germline CDR1 reads LGHNA; CDR2 reads YSLEER. The CDR3 totals 15 residues. In nucleotides, the CDR3 is TGCGCCAGCAGCCAAGTTTATCAGGCGGCCTACGAGCAGTACTTC. Protein sequence: CASSQVYQAAYEQYF.

The V and J genes are TRBV28 and TRBJ1-1, with 8 bases lining up with TRBD1. Germline loops: CDR1 MDHEN, CDR2 SYDVKM. V lost 2 bases, J lost 5 bases, and 4 bases stayed unmatched. This CDR3 spans 14 amino acids. Here the CDR3 reads CASSLGQGRTEAFF. The CDR3 nucleotides are TGTGCCAGCAGTTTAGGACAGGGAAGAACTGAAGCTTTCTTT.

This clone showed up just once. J is TRBJ1-5 and V is TRBV28, with D perhaps matching TRBD1 (6 bases). CDR3 size: 14 residues. Per the germline V gene, CDR1 is MDHEN and CDR2 is SYDVKM. V shed 4 bases and J shed 9 bases, with 16 bases lying between them. CDR3 bases: TGTGCCAGCAGTTACGTTACAGGGAGGAGGCCCCAGCATTTT. It specifies CASSYVTGRRPQHF.

The chain links TRBV19 to TRBJ2-2; 9 bases are shared with TRBD1. The CDR3 has 15 amino acids. V lost 4 bases, J lost 5 bases, and 5 bases stayed unmatched. Germline V CDR1 and CDR2: LNHDA, SQIVND (reference sequence). In nucleotides, the CDR3 is TGTGCCAGTAGTACCGGACAGGGGCAAACCGGGGAGCTGTTTTTT. Translating it yields CASSTGQGQTGELFF.

The CDR3 spells CASSLVGIPNTGELFF. CDR3 bases: TGTGCCAGCAGTTTAGTCGGCATCCCGAACACCGGGGAGCTGTTTTTT. The gene calls are TRBV28 and TRBJ2-2; the D is unclear. The CDR3 runs 16 residues. The V gene's germline CDR1 is MDHEN and CDR2 SYDVKM. The V end lost 2 bases, the J end lost 0 bases, and 10 bases lay between the germline ends.

V usage is TRBV5-5 and J usage is TRBJ2-1; tentatively, D is TRBD1 or TRBD2 (5 bases each). CDR3 length: 15 amino acids. Trimming left V 0 bases short and J 2 bases short, with 9 bases between. Looked up from germline, CDR1 is SGHKS and CDR2 is YYEKEE (reference sequence). The CDR3 spells CASSLAGTPYNEQFF. The CDR3 DNA sequence: TGTGCCAGCAGCTTGGCAGGGACGCCCTACAATGAGCAGTTCTTC.

The V gene is TRBV29-1, the J gene TRBJ2-3; D ambiguous. The CDR3 has 16 residues. Deletions cut 7 bases from V and 0 bases from J, with 20 bases between. The germline V gene has CDR1 SQVTM and CDR2 ANQGSEA. CDR3 nucleotides: TGCAGCGGCGCCGGACGAACGAAGTTTAGCACAGATACGCAGTATTTT. Its translation is CSGAGRTKFSTDTQYF.

The rearrangement joins TRBV19 to TRBJ2-1; maybe TRBD1 (5 bases). V lost 1 base and J lost 0, with 10 bases in between. Germline V gene sequence: CDR1 LNHDA, CDR2 SQIVND (reference sequence). This CDR3 is 16 amino acids long. The CDR3 DNA is TGTGCCAGTAGTATAGTCGACAGTAGCTCCTACAATGAGCAGTTCTTC. This encodes CASSIVDSSSYNEQFF.

As for this clone: The junction and the germline gene differ at one end; a read error may be behind it. CDR3 coding DNA: TGCGCCCGCAGGGGAGTGGGGGTTGAGCAGTTCTTC. As protein: CARRGVGVEQFF. The V and J genes are TRBV4-3 and TRBJ2-1, with D possibly TRBD1 on 6 matching bases. From germline, CDR1 is LGHNA and CDR2 YSLEER. The CDR3 contains 12 residues.

CDR3: CASSAGLDNSPLHF. The DNA for the CDR3 is TGTGCCAGTAGTGCAGGTCTGGATAATTCACCCCTCCACTTT. This chain links TRBV19 with TRBJ1-6; D not certain. Trimming cost V 5 bases and J 5 bases, with 10 bases left between them. There are 14 residues in the CDR3. Germline lookup yields CDR1 LNHDA and CDR2 SQIVND (reference sequence).

V and J are TRBV28 and TRBJ1-2, with a weak D call TRBD1 (6 bases). The CDR3 covers 13 residues. Germline loops: CDR1 MDHEN, CDR2 SYDVKM. The V end was cut by 10 bases, the J end by 4 bases, with 16 bases between. In nucleotides, the CDR3 is TGTGCCACACCCCGGGGGCGAGGCTATGGCTACACCTTC. Translating it yields CATPRGRGYGYTF.

The gene calls are TRBV7-9 and TRBJ1-1, with D unresolved. The CDR3 is 14 amino acids. V was cut by 6 bases and J by 1 base, with 12 bases left in between. Germline V gene data show CDR1 as SEHNR and CDR2 as FQNEAQ (reference sequence). The CDR3 DNA is TGTGCCAGCAGACCCCGCGGGGAGAACACTGAAGCTTTCTTT. This encodes CASRPRGENTEAFF.